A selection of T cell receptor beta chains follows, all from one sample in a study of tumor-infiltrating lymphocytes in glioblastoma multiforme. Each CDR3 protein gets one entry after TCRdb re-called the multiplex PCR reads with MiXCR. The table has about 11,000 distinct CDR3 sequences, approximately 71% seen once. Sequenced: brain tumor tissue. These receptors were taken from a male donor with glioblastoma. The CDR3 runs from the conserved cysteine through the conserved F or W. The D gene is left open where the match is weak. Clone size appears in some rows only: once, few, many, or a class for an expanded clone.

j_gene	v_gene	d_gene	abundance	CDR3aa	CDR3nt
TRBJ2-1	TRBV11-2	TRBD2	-	CASSSWAGEGNEQFF	TGTGCCAGCAGCTCGTGGGCGGGAGAAGGAAATGAGCAGTTCTTC
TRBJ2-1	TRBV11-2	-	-	CASSLDMGNERFF	TGTGCCAGCAGCCTAGATATGGGGAATGAGAGGTTCTTC
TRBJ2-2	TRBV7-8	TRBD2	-	CASSLTSGSTGKLFF	TGTGCCAGCAGCTTGACTAGCGGATCAACCGGGAAGCTTTTTTTT
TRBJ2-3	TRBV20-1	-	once	CSDNPGHTDSNQPQYF	TGCAGTGATAATCCGGGACACACAGATAGCAATCAGCCCCAGTATTTT
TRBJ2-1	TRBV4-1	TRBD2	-	CASSQDFGGSAYNEQFF	TGCGCCAGCAGCCAAGATTTCGGCGGGAGTGCCTACAATGAGCAGTTCTTC
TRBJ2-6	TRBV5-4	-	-	CASSLSWVNGASVLTF	TGTGCCAGCAGCTTGAGTTGGGTGAATGGGGCCAGCGTCCTGACTTTC
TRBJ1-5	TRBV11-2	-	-	CASNSAAGYAQHF	TGTGCCAGCAACTCCGCAGCAGGGTATGCCCAGCATTTT
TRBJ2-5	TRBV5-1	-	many	CASSLLGSETQYF	TGCGCCAGCAGCTTGCTGGGATCGGAGACCCAGTACTTC
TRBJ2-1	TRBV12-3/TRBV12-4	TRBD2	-	CASSLSRGGPYSEQFF	TGTGCCAGCAGTTTATCCCGCGGGGGGCCCTACAGTGAGCAGTTCTTC
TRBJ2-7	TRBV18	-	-	CASSLTLSGRYEQYF	TGTGCCAGCTCACTAACACTCTCCGGGCGCTACGAGCAGTACTTC
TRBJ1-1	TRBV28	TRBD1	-	CVSSLSLLGQGVAEAFF	TGTGTCAGCAGTTTATCCCTTCTGGGACAGGGGGTAGCTGAAGCTTTCTTT
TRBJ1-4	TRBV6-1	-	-	CASSEVQGNEKLFF	TGTGCCAGCAGTGAAGTGCAGGGGAATGAAAAACTGTTTTTT
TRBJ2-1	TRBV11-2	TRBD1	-	CASSLALRGPSRNEQFF	TGTGCCAGCAGCTTAGCACTAAGGGGGCCCTCACGCAATGAGCAGTTCTTC
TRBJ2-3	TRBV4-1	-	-	CASSQSGFGDTQYF	TGCGCCAGCAGCCAATCGGGGTTTGGAGATACGCAGTATTTT
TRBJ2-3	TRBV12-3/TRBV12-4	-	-	CASSLNEDTQYF	TGTGCCAGCAGTTTAAACGAAGATACGCAGTATTTT
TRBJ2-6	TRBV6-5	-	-	CASGPPSSGANALTF	TGTGCCAGCGGTCCCCCGAGCTCCGGGGCCAACGCTCTGACTTTC
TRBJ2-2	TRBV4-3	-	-	CASSQLQGRTFGGELFF	TGCGCCAGCAGCCAATTACAGGGAAGGACTTTTGGCGGGGAGCTGTTTTTT
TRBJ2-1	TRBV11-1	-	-	CASSLISNSYNEQFF	TGTGCCAGCAGCTTAATCAGTAACTCCTACAATGAGCAGTTCTTC
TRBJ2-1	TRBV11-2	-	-	CASSLAVRGPARTEQFF	TGTGCCAGCAGCTTAGCAGTAAGGGGTCCTGCGCGCACTGAGCAGTTCTTC